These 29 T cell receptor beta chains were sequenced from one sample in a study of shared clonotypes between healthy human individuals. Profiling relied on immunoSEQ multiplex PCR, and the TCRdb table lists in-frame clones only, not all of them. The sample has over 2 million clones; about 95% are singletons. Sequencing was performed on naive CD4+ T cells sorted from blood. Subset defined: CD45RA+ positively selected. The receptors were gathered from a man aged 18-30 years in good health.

This CDR3 is CASSWAGTEVGYEQYF. In nucleotides, the CDR3 is TGTGCCAGCAGCTGGGCCGGGACAGAGGTGGGCTACGAGCAGTACTTC. The rearrangement joins TRBV7-2 to TRBJ2-7; the match to TRBD1 covers 7 bases. The V gene's germline CDR1 is SGHTA and CDR2 FQGNSA. V lost 4 bases and J lost 3; bases outside the gene matches: 12. The CDR3 has 16 amino acids.

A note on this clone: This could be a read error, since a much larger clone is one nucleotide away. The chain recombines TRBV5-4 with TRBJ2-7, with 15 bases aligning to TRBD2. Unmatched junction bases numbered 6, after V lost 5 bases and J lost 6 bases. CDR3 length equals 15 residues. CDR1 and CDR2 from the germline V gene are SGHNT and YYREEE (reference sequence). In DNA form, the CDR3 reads TGTGCCAGCAGTTCCGGGACTAGCGGGGGGTTCGAGCAGTACTTC. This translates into CASSSGTSGGFEQYF.

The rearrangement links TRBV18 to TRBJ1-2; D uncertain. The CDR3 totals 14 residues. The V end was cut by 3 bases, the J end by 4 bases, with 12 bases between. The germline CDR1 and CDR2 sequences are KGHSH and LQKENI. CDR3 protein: CASSPSQVGYGYTF. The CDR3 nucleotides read TGTGCCAGCTCACCGAGTCAGGTCGGCTATGGCTACACCTTC.

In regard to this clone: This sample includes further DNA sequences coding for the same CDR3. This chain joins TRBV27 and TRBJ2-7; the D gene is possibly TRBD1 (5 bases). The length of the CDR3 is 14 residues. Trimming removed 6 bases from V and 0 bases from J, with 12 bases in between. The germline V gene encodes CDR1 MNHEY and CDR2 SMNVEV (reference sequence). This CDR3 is CASSLTGSSYEQYF. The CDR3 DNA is TGTGCCAGCAGCCTCACAGGCAGCTCCTACGAGCAGTACTTC.

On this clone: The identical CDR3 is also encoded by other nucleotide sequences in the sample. DNA for the CDR3: TGCGCCAGTAGACAGGGTGCGAACACCGGGGAGCTGTTTTTT. It encodes CASRQGANTGELFF. The chain uses TRBV5-1 and TRBJ2-2; 7 positions agree with TRBD1. Germline CDR1 is SGHRS and CDR2 is YFSETQ. Trimming took 8 bases from V and 0 from J; bases not matched to a gene: 4. The CDR3 contains 14 residues.

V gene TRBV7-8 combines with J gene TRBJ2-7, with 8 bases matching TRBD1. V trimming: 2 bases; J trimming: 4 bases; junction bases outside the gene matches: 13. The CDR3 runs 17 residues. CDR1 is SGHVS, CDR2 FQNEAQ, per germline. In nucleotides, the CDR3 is TGTGCCAGCAGCTTAAGAGATACCCGGACAGGGTGGTACGAGCAGTACTTC. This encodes CASSLRDTRTGWYEQYF.

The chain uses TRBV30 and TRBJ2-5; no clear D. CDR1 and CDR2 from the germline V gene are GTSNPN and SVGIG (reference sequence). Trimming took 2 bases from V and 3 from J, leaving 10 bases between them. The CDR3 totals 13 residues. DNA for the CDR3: TGTGCCTGGAGTATTAACCCAAAAGAGACCCAGTACTTC. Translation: CAWSINPKETQYF.

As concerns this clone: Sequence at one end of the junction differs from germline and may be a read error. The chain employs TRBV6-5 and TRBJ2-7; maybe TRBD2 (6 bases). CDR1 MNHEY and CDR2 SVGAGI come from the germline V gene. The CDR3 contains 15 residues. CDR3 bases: TGTGCCAGCAGTCACTCCCCCCCGGGGGACTCCGAGCAGTACTTC. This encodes CASSHSPPGDSEQYF.

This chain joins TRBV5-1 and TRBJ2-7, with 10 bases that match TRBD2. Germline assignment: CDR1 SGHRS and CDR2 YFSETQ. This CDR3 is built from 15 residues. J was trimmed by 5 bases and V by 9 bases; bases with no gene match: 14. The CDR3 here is CATRTLAGVSDEQYF. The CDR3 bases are TGCGCCACCCGAACGCTAGCGGGAGTGTCGGACGAGCAGTACTTC.

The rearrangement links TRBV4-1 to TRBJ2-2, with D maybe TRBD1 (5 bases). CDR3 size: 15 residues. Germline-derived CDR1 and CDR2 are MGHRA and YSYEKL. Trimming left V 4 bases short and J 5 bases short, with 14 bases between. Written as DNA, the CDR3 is TGCGCCAGCAGCCCATTAAGGGGAAAGACCGGGGAGCTGTTTTTT. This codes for CASSPLRGKTGELFF.

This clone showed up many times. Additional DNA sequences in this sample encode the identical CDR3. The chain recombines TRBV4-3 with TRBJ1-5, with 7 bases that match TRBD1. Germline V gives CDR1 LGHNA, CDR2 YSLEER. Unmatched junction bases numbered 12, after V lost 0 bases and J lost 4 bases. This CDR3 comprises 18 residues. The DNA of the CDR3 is TGCGCCAGCAGCCAAGATCTTTCCGGGACAGCGTCAAATCAGCCCCAGCATTTT. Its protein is CASSQDLSGTASNQPQHF.

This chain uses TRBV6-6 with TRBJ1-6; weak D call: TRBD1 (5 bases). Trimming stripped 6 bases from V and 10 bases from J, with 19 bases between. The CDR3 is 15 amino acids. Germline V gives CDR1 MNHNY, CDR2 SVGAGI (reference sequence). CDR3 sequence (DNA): TGTGCCAGCAGCCTTACACAGGTGACGGGGTCACCCCTCCACTTT. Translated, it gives CASSLTQVTGSPLHF.

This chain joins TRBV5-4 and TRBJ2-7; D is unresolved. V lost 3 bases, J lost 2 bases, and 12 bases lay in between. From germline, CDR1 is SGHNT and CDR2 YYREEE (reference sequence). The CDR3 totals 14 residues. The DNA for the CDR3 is TGTGCCAGCAGCTCCCCCACGGGCCCCTACGAGCAGTACTTC. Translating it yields CASSSPTGPYEQYF.

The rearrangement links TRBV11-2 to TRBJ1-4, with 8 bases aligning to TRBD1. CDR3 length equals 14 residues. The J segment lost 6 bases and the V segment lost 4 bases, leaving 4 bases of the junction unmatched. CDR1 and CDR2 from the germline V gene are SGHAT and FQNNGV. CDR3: CASSSPDRDEKLFF. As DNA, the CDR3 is TGTGCCAGCAGCTCACCGGACAGGGATGAAAAACTGTTTTTT.

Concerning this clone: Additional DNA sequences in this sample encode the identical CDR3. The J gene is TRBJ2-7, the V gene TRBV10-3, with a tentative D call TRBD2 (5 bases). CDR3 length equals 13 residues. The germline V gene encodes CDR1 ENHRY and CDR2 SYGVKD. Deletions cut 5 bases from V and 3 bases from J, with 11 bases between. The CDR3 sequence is CAISPGSSYEQYF. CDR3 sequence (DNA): TGTGCCATCAGTCCGGGATCTAGCTACGAGCAGTACTTC.

The CDR3 spells CAWSSVGLAGVRYEQYF. In nucleotides, the CDR3 is TGTGCCTGGAGTTCCGTGGGGCTAGCGGGAGTTCGCTACGAGCAGTACTTC. This chain joins TRBV30 and TRBJ2-7; 10 bases are a match to TRBD2. The CDR3 contains 17 residues. Germline V gene data show CDR1 as GTSNPN and CDR2 as SVGIG (reference sequence). Trimming at V came to 2 bases and at J to 3 bases, leaving 13 bases not matched to a gene.

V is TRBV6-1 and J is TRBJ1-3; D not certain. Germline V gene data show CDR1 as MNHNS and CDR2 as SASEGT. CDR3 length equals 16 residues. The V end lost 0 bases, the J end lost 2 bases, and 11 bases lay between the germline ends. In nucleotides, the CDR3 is TGTGCCAGCAGTGAAGCGCGTCGGCTGACTGGAAACACCATATATTTT. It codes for CASSEARRLTGNTIYF.

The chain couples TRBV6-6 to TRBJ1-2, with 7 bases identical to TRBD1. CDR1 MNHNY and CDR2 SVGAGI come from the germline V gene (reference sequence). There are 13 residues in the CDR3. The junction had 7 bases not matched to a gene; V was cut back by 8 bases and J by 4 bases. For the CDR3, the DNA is TGTGCCAGCCGGCGCTCAGGGGGCTATGGCTACACCTTC. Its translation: CASRRSGGYGYTF.

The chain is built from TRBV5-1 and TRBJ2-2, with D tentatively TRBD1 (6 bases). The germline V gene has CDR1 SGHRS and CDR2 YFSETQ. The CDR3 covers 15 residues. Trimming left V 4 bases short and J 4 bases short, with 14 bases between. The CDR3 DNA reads TGCGCCAGCAGCCTAGGACAGATACCCACCGGGGAGCTGTTTTTT. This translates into CASSLGQIPTGELFF.

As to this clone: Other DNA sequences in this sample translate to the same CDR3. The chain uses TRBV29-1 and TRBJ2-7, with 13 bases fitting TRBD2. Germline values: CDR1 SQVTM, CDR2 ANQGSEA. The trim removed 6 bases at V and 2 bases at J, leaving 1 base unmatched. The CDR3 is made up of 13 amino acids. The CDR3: CSVLAGGPYEQYF. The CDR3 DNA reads TGCAGCGTACTAGCGGGAGGGCCCTACGAGCAGTACTTC.

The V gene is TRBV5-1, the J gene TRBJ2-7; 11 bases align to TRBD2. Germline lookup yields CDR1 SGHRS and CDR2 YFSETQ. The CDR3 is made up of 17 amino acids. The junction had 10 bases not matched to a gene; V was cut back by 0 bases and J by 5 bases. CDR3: CASSLAVAGGPEDEQYF. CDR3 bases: TGCGCCAGCAGCTTGGCAGTAGCGGGGGGGCCGGAGGACGAGCAGTACTTC. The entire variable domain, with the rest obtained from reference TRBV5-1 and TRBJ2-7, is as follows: KAGVTQTPRYLIKTRGQQVTLSCSPISGHRSVSWYQQTPGQGLQFLFEYFSETQRNKGNFPGRFSGRQFSNSRSEMNVSTLELGDSALYLCASSLAVAGGPEDEQYFGPGTRLTVT.

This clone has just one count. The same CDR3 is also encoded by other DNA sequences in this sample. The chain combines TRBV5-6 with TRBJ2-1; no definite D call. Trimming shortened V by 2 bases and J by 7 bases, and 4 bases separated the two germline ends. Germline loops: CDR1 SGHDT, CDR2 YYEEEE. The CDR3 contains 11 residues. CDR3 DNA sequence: TGTGCCAGCAGCTTTTATAATGAGCAGTTCTTC. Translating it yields CASSFYNEQFF.

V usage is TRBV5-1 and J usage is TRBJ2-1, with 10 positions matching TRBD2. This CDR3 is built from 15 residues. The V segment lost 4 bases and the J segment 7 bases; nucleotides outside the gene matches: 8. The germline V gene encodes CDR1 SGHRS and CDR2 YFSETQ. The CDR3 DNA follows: TGCGCCAGCAGCGAACCTAGCGGGAGCCGGAATGAGCAGTTCTTC. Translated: CASSEPSGSRNEQFF.

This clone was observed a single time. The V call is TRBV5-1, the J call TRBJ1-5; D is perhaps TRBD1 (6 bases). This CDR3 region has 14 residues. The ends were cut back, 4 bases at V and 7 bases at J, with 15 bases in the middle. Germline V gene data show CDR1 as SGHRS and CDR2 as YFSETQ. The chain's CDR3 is CASSPDSPEQPQHF. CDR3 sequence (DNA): TGCGCCAGCAGCCCGGACAGTCCGGAGCAGCCCCAGCATTTT.

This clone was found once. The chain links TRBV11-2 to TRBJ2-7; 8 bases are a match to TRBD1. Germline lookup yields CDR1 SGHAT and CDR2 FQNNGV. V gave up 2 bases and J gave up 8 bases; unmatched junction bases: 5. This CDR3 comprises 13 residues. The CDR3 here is CASSLPGQAQQYF. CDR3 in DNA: TGTGCCAGCAGCTTACCGGGACAGGCTCAGCAGTACTTC.

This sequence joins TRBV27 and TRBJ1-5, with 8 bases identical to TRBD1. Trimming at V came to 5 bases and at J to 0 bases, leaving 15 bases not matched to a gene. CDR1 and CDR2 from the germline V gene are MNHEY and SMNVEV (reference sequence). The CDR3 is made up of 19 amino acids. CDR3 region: CASSRSRSGGQDSNQPQHF. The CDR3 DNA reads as TGTGCCAGCAGTCGATCTAGGTCAGGGGGCCAAGATAGCAATCAGCCCCAGCATTTT.

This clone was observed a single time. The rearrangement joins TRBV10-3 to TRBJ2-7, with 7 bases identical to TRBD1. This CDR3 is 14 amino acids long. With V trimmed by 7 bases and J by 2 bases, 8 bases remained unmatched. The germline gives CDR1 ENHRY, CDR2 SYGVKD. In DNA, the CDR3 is TGTGCCATCATGGGGACAGTCCGCCCCTACGAGCAGTACTTC. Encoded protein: CAIMGTVRPYEQYF.

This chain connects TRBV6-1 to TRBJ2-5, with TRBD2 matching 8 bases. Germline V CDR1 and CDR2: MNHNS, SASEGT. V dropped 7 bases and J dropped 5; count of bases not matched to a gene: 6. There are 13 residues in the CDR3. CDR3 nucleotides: TGTGCCAGCACTTCTGGGACTAGGGAGACCCAGTACTTC. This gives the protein CASTSGTRETQYF.

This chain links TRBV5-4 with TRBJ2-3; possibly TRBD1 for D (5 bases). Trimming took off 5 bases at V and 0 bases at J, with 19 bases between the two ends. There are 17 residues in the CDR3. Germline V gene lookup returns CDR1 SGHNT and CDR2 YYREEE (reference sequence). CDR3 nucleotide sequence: TGTGCCAGCAGACGAGAGTCAGGGCGTGGGAGCACAGATACGCAGTATTTT. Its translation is CASRRESGRGSTDTQYF.